These 5 T cell receptor beta chains were all obtained from the same sample, sequenced in a study of sequential checkpoint blockade in melanoma. Sequencing was performed with immunoSEQ multiplex PCR; in TCRdb, only in-frame clones are kept and a portion is missing. The sample lists about 13,000 clones; around 25% were seen once. Indicated treatment: randomized to nivolumab then ipilimumab (arm A) or the reverse (arm B). Material: tumor tissue (inferred from file names), obtained from a patient given nivolumab and ipilimumab in sequence. These receptors were collected from a human donor with melanoma.

The sample holds a few counts of this clone. The gene calls are TRBV18 and TRBJ2-2; D gene uncertain. V was clipped by 2 bases and J by 1 base, with 2 bases between them. In germline, CDR1 is KGHSH, CDR2 LQKENI. There are 13 residues in the CDR3. The CDR3 DNA is TGTGCCAGCTCACCAGTGAACACCGGGGAGCTGTTTTTT. This codes for CASSPVNTGELFF.

This clone was observed at least ten times. The chain uses TRBV6-8 and TRBJ2-7, with 8 bases matching TRBD1. Germline-derived CDR1 and CDR2 are MNHGY and SAAAGT. V was pared by 5 bases and J by 2 bases, with 5 bases of the junction left unmatched. The CDR3 has 14 amino acids. CDR3 protein: CASSGTGVTYEQYF. CDR3 in DNA: TGTGCCAGCAGTGGGACAGGAGTAACCTACGAGCAGTACTTC.

The chain couples TRBV19 to TRBJ2-5, with a weak D call TRBD1 (5 bases). CDR3 length: 13 residues. Looked up from germline, CDR1 is LNHDA and CDR2 is SQIVND (reference sequence). Trimming took off 3 bases at V and 5 bases at J, with 10 bases between the two ends. The CDR3 region is CASSMAKGETQYF. The DNA of the CDR3 is TGTGCCAGTAGTATGGCGAAGGGGGAGACCCAGTACTTC.

This chain links TRBV29-1 with TRBJ2-1; D might be TRBD2 (6 bases). Germline assignment: CDR1 SQVTM and CDR2 ANQGSEA. Trimming stripped 4 bases from V and 6 bases from J, with 13 bases between. The CDR3 sequence is 13 residues long. CDR3 residues: CSVVTGRTNEQFF. CDR3 nucleotide sequence: TGCAGCGTTGTTACCGGGAGAACCAATGAGCAGTTCTTC.

The rearrangement uses TRBV6-8 and TRBJ2-3, with D tentatively TRBD2 (6 bases). CDR3 length: 14 amino acids. Germline values: CDR1 MNHGY, CDR2 SAAAGT. Trimming left V 2 bases short and J 3 bases short, with 9 bases between. CDR3 in DNA: TGTGCCAGCAGTTACGGTGCGGGGACAGATACGCAGTATTTT. It codes for CASSYGAGTDTQYF.